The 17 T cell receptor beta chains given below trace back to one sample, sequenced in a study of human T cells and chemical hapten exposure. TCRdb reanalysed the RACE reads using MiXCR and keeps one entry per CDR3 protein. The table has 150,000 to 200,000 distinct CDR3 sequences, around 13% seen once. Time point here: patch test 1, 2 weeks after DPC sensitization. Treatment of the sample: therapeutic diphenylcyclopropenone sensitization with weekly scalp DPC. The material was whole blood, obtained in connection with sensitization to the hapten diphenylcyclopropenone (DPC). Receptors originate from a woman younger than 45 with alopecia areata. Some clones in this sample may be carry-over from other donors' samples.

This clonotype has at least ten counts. Here the CDR3 reads CASSVTGSGETQYF. The CDR3 nucleotides are TGCGCCAGCAGCGTGACAGGGAGTGGAGAGACCCAGTACTTC. This sequence joins TRBV5-1 and TRBJ2-5; TRBD1 matches 7 bases. Germline V gene lookup returns CDR1 SGHRS and CDR2 YFSETQ. This CDR3 region has 14 residues. The V and J ends lost 4 bases and 4 bases, in that order; junction bases with no gene match: 7.

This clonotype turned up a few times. This CDR3 is CASSRHSYNSPLHF. CDR3 nucleotide sequence: TGTGCCAGCAGCCGGCACTCCTATAATTCACCCCTCCACTTT. This chain joins TRBV28 and TRBJ1-6; D ambiguous. The germline CDR1 and CDR2 sequences are MDHEN and SYDVKM. This CDR3 spans 14 amino acids. The V end was cut by 6 bases, the J end by 0 bases, with 6 bases between.

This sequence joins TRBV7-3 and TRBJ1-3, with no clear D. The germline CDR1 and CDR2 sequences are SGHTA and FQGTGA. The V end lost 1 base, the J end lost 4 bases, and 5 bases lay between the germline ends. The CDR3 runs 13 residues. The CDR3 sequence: CASSLMPGNTIYF. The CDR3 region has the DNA TGTGCCAGCAGCTTAATGCCGGGAAACACCATATATTTT.

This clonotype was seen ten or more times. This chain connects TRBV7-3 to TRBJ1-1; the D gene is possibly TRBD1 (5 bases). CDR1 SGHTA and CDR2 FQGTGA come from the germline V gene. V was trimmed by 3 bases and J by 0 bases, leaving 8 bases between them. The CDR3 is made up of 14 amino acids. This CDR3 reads CASSFGGMNTEAFF. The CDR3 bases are TGTGCCAGCAGCTTTGGGGGGATGAACACTGAAGCTTTCTTT.

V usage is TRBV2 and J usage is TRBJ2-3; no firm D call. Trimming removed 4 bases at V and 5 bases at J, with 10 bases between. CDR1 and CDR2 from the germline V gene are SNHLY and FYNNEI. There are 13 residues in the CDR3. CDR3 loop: CASSGGLRDTQYF. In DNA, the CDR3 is TGTGCCAGCAGTGGGGGTCTCAGAGATACGCAGTATTTT.

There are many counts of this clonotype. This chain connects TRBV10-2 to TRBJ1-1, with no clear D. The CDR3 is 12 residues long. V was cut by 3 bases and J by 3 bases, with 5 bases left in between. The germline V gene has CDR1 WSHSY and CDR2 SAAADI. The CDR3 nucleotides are TGCGCCAGCAGTGACTGGGACACTGAAGCTTTCTTT. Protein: CASSDWDTEAFF.

The CDR3 sequence: CASSRTAGELFF. As DNA, the CDR3 is TGTGCCAGCAGCCGGACGGCCGGGGAGCTGTTTTTT. The chain is built from TRBV5-6 and TRBJ2-2; D gene unclear. V was trimmed by 4 bases and J by 6 bases, leaving 7 bases between them. Looked up from germline, CDR1 is SGHDT and CDR2 is YYEEEE. The CDR3 length is 12 residues.

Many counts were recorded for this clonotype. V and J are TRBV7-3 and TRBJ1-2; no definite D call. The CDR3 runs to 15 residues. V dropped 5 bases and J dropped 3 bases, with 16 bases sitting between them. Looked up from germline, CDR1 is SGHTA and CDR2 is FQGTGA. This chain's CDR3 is CASSPYILGDYGYTF. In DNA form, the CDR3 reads TGTGCCAGCAGCCCGTATATCCTAGGAGACTATGGCTACACCTTC. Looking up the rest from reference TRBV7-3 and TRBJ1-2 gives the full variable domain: GAGVSQTPSNKVTEKGKYVELRCDPISGHTALYWYRQSLGQGPEFLIYFQGTGAADDSGLPNDRFFAVRPEGSVSTLKIQRTERGDSAVYLCASSPYILGDYGYTFGSGTRLTVV.

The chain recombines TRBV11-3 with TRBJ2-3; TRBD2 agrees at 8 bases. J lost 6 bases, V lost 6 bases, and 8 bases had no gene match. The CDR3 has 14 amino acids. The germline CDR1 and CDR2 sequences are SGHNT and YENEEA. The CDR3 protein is CASRHGLAGDTQYF. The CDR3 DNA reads TGTGCCAGCAGACATGGACTAGCAGGGGATACGCAGTATTTT.

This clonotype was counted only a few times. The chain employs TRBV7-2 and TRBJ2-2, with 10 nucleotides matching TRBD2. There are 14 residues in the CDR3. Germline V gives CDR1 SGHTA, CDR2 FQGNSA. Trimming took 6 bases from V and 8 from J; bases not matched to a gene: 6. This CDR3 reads CASSGLAVPGELFF. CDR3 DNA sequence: TGTGCCAGCAGTGGACTAGCGGTACCTGGGGAGCTGTTTTTT.

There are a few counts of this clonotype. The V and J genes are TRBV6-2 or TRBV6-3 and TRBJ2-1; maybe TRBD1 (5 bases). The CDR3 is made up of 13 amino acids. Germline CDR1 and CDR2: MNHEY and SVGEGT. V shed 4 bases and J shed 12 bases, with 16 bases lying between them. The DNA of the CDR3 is TGTGCCAGCAGTTCCTACAGGCTCCCCAGGCAGTTCTTC. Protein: CASSSYRLPRQFF.

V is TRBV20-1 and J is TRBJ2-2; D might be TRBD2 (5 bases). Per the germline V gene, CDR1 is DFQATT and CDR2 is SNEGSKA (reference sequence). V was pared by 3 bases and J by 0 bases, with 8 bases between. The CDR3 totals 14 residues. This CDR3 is CSARRAANTGELFF. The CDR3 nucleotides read TGCAGTGCTAGGCGGGCTGCGAACACCGGGGAGCTGTTTTTT.

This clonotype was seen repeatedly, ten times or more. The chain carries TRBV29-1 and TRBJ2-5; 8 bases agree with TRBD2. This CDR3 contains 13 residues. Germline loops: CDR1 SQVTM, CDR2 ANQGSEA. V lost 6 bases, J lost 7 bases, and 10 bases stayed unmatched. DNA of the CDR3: TGCAGCGTCACCGGTAGCGGGAAGGGGACCCAGTACTTC. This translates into CSVTGSGKGTQYF.

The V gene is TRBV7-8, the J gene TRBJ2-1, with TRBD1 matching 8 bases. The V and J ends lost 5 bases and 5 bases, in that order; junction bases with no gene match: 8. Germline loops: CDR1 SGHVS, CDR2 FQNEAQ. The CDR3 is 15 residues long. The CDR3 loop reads CASSRVGTGNNEQFF. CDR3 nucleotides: TGTGCCAGCAGCAGGGTGGGGACAGGTAACAATGAGCAGTTCTTC.

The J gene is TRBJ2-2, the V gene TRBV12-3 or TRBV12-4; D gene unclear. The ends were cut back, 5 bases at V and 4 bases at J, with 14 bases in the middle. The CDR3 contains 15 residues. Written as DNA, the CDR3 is TGTGCCAGCAGTCCCCGGGTCACAGCCACCGGGGAGCTGTTTTTT. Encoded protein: CASSPRVTATGELFF.

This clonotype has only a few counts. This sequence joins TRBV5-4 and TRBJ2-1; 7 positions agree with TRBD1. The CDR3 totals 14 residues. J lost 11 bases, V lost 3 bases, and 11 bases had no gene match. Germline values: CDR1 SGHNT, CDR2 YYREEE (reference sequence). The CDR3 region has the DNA TGTGCCAGCAGCTCAGAACAACAGGGGACCAAGCAGTTCTTC. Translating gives CASSSEQQGTKQFF.

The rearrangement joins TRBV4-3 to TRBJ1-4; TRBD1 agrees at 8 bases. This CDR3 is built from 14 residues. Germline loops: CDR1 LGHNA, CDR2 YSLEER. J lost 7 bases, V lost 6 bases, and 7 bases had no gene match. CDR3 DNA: TGCGCCAGCAGGGCGACAGGGGCGGGTGAAAAACTGTTTTTT. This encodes CASRATGAGEKLFF.